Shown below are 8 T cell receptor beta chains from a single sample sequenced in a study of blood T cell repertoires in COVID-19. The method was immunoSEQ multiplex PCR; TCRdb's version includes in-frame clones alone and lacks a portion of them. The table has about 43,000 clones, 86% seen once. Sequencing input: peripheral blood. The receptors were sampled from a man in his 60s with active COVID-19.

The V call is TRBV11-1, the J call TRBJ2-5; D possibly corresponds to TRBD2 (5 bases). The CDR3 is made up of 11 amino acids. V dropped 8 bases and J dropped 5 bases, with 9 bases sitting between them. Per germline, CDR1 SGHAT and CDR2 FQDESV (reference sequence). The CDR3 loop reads CASSQRETQYF. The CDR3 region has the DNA TGTGCCAGCTCCCAGCGGGAGACCCAGTACTTC.

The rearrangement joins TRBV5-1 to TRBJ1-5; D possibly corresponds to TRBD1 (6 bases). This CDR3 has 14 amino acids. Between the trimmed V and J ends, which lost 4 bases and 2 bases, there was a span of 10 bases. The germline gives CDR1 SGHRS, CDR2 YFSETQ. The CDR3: CASSVGGGNQPQHF. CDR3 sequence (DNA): TGCGCCAGCAGCGTAGGGGGGGGCAATCAGCCCCAGCATTTT.

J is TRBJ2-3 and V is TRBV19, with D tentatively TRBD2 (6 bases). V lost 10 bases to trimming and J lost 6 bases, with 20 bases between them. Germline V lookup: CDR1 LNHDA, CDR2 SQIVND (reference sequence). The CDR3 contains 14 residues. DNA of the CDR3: TGTGCCACCCAGTGGGGACTCTACGGGGATACGCAGTATTTT. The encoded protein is CATQWGLYGDTQYF.

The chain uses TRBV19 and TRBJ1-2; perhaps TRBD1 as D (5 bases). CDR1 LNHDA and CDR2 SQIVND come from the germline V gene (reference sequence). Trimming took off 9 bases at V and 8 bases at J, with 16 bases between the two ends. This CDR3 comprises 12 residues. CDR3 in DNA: TGTGCCAGCTCGCCGGGGGTTGGGGGCTACACCTTC. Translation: CASSPGVGGYTF.

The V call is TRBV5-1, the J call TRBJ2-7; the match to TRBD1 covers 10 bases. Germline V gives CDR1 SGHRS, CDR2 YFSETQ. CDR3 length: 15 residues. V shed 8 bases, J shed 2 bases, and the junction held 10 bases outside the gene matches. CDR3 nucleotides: TGCGCCAGACCCCCAATTGGGACAGGGGCCTACGAGCAGTACTTC. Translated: CARPPIGTGAYEQYF.

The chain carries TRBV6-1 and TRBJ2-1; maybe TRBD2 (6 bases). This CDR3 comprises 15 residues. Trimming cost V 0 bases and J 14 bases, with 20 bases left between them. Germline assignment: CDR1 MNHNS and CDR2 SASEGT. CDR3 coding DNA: TGTGCCAGCAGTGAAGCGCTGGCGGGAACTAAACCTGAGTTCTTC. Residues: CASSEALAGTKPEFF.

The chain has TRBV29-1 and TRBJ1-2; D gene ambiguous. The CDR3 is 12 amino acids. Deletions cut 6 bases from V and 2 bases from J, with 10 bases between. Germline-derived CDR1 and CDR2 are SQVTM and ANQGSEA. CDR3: CSVNGLNYGYTF. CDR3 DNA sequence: TGCAGCGTCAATGGACTAAACTATGGCTACACCTTC.

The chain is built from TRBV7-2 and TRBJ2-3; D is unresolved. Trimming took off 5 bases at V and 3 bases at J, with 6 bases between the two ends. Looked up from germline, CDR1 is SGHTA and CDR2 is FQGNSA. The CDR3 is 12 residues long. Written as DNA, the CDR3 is TGTGCCAGCAGCCCCGGGACAGATACGCAGTATTTT. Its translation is CASSPGTDTQYF.